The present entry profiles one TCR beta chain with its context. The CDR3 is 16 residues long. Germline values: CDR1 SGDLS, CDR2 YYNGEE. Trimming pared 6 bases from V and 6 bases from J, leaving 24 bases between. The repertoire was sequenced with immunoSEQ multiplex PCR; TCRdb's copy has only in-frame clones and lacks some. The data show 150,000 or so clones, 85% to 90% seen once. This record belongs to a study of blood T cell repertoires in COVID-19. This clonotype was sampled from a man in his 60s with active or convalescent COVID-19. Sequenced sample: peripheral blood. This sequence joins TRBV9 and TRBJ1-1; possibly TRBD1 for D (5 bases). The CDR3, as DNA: TGTGCCAGCACCAAAGGTGTAGCAGGGTCGCGGCCTGAAGCTTTCTTT. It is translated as CASTKGVAGSRPEAFF.